This passage covers 17 T cell receptor beta chains from one sample sequenced in a study of T cells in women clearing cervical HPV infection. Some clones are missing from TCRdb's copy, which holds only in-frame ones; the method was immunoSEQ multiplex PCR. This sample's clone table lists around 15,000 clones. Sequencing was done on a sample of blood buffy coat. These receptors all stem from a woman between 18 and 70 years old with a cervical HPV16 infection that either progressed to CIN3+ or cleared (not recorded which).

Regarding this clone: The CDR3 is cut off 3 residues early in the read; its end comes from the germline J gene. This chain links TRBV20-1 with TRBJ1-2; D possibly corresponds to TRBD1 (6 bases). CDR3 length equals 12 residues. The germline gives CDR1 DFQATT, CDR2 SNEGSKA (reference sequence). Trimming took off 3 bases at V and 4 bases at J, with 9 bases between the two ends. The CDR3 loop reads CSASRGAYGYTF. The covered CDR3 bases are TGCAGTGCTAGCAGGGGCGCCTATGGC.

Worth noting for this clone: The read terminates 3 residues ahead of where the CDR3 ends, so the germline J gene completes it. This rearrangement joins TRBV19 to TRBJ2-7; the D gene is possibly TRBD2 (6 bases). The length of the CDR3 is 15 residues. Germline V gene sequence: CDR1 LNHDA, CDR2 SQIVND (reference sequence). Trimming shortened V by 6 bases and J by 4 bases, and 19 bases separated the two germline ends. CDR3 region: CASRMDDSGSYEQYF. The covered CDR3 bases are TGTGCCAGTAGGATGGACGATAGCGGCTCTTACGAG. Based on the CDR3 plus reference TRBV19 and TRBJ2-7, the full variable domain is DGGITQSPKYLFRKEGQNVTLSCEQNLNHDAMYWYRQDPGQGLRLIYYSQIVNDFQKGDIAEGYSVSREKKESFPLTVTSAQKNPTAFYLCASRMDDSGSYEQYFGPGTRLTVT.

In regard to this clone: The CDR3 end is not reached by the read, which stops 3 residues before it; the germline J gene fills it in. The chain recombines TRBV7-9 with TRBJ2-7; possible D gene TRBD2, 6 bases. V lost 7 bases to trimming and J lost 2 bases, with 18 bases between them. Germline V gives CDR1 SEHNR, CDR2 FQNEAQ (reference sequence). The CDR3 runs 15 residues. The DNA read from the CDR3 is TGTGCCAGCATCTCCCGGGACTCGTCGGCCTACGAG. The encoded protein is CASISRDSSAYE. The CDR3 in full is CASISRDSSAYEQYF.

With respect to this clone: The CDR3 goes on 3 residues after the read ends, and that part is filled in from the germline J gene. The chain combines TRBV20-1 with TRBJ2-1; D is undetermined. The length of the CDR3 is 16 residues. Trimming removed 1 base from V and 0 bases from J, with 13 bases in between. The V gene's germline CDR1 is DFQATT and CDR2 SNEGSKA (reference sequence). Partial CDR3 DNA: TGCAGTGCTAGAGTTAGACTTCCGAGCTCCTACAATGAG. Protein product: CSARVRLPSSYNE. The complete CDR3 reads CSARVRLPSSYNEQFF.

Comment on this clone: The read gets to within 3 residues of the CDR3 end, and the germline J gene fills in the rest. The V gene is TRBV7-7, the J gene TRBJ1-1, with D perhaps matching TRBD1 (6 bases). This CDR3 region has 15 residues. Germline assignment: CDR1 SSHAT and CDR2 FNYEAQ (reference sequence). The CDR3 is CASSLTGGVVETAFF. The part of the CDR3 DNA that was read is TGTGCCAGCAGCTTAACGGGGGGCGTTGTGGAGACC.

Concerning this clone: The read terminates 3 residues before the CDR3 end, so the remaining end is supplied by the germline J gene. This CDR3 is also generated by other DNA sequences in the sample. The V call is TRBV18, the J call TRBJ2-2; TRBD1 aligns across 11 bases. This CDR3 spans 15 amino acids. The germline CDR1 and CDR2 sequences are KGHSH and LQKENI. J was trimmed by 4 bases and V by 2 bases; bases with no gene match: 0. CDR3 DNA, as far as it was read: TGTGCCAGCTCACCAGGGACAGGGGGCACCGGGGAG. Its protein product is CASSPGTGGTGE. The complete CDR3 reads CASSPGTGGTGELFF.

To note about this clone: With the read ending 3 residues before the CDR3 end, the germline J gene is used to fill in that end. The chain recombines TRBV28 with TRBJ2-1, with a weak D call TRBD2 (5 bases). The CDR3 consists of 13 residues. Between the trimmed V and J ends, which lost 5 bases and 7 bases, there was a span of 12 bases. CDR1 and CDR2 (germline): MDHEN, SYDVKM. Partial CDR3 DNA: TGTGCCAGCAGTCCCATACGGGGAAATGAG. Its protein product is CASSPIRGNE. The whole CDR3 is CASSPIRGNEQFF.

Notes on this clone: The CDR3 end falls 3 residues outside the read, so it is completed with the germline J gene. V is TRBV29-1 and J is TRBJ1-3, with 7 bases identical to TRBD1. This CDR3 is built from 14 residues. Germline V gene data show CDR1 as SQVTM and CDR2 as ANQGSEA. The ends lost 2 bases at V and 4 bases at J; junction bases unmatched: 5. CDR3 in amino acids: CSVELTGSGNTIYF. The DNA read from the CDR3 is TGCAGCGTTGAACTGACAGGGTCCGGAAACACC.

Concerning this clone itself: From the germline J gene comes the end of the CDR3, since the read stops 3 residues before it. This chain connects TRBV9 to TRBJ2-2; 8 bases match TRBD2. CDR1 is SGDLS and CDR2 is YYNGEE in the germline V gene. The CDR3 covers 15 residues. The V segment lost 3 bases and the J segment 7 bases; nucleotides outside the gene matches: 8. The CDR3 loop is CASSGGGHQGGELFF. The CDR3 bases that were read are TGTGCCAGCAGCGGCGGGGGGCATCAAGGCGGGGAG.

With regard to this clone: The read ends 3 residues before the CDR3 terminus; that terminus is restored from the germline J gene. V gene TRBV6-1 combines with J gene TRBJ1-2; 8 positions match TRBD1. Germline V CDR1 and CDR2: MNHNS, SASEGT. This CDR3 spans 15 amino acids. The ends lost 0 bases at V and 4 bases at J; junction bases unmatched: 4. The CDR3 protein is CASSEAQTGGYGYTF. CDR3 DNA (partial): TGTGCCAGCAGTGAAGCTCAAACAGGGGGCTATGGC.

As for this clone: The read ends 3 residues before the CDR3 terminus; that terminus is restored from the germline J gene. The chain employs TRBV19 and TRBJ2-7, with TRBD1 identical over 9 bases. This CDR3 is 14 amino acids long. CDR1 is LNHDA and CDR2 is SQIVND in the germline V gene (reference sequence). V gave up 5 bases and J gave up 6 bases; unmatched junction bases: 8. The CDR3 sequence is CASSLGTGPSEQYF. The sequenced part of the CDR3 DNA is TGTGCCAGTAGTTTAGGGACAGGGCCCTCCGAG. The full variable domain, completed using reference TRBV19 and TRBJ2-7, is DGGITQSPKYLFRKEGQNVTLSCEQNLNHDAMYWYRQDPGQGLRLIYYSQIVNDFQKGDIAEGYSVSREKKESFPLTVTSAQKNPTAFYLCASSLGTGPSEQYFGPGTRLTVT.

About this clone itself: The CDR3 end lies 3 residues beyond the end of the read and is filled in from the germline J gene. The chain recombines TRBV6-1 with TRBJ2-5; TRBD1 agrees at 7 bases. Germline CDR1 is MNHNS and CDR2 is SASEGT. This CDR3 comprises 15 residues. Trimming took 2 bases from V and 4 from J; bases not matched to a gene: 7. CDR3 protein: CASSEFRQGAETQYF. The CDR3 bases that were read are TGTGCCAGCAGTGAATTCCGACAGGGCGCAGAGACC.

Turning to this clone: Read data end 3 residues before the CDR3 end; the end is taken from the germline J gene. This chain joins TRBV6-7 and TRBJ1-5, with D unclear. TRBV6-7 is classed as an ORF, of uncertain function. This CDR3 contains 14 residues. Trimming shortened V by 6 bases and J by 4 bases, and 13 bases separated the two germline ends. CDR3 DNA, as far as it was read: TGTGCCAGCAGCCCGACACGTAAGAATCAGCCC. Residues: CASSPTRKNQP. Given in full, the CDR3 is CASSPTRKNQPQHF.

Remarks on this clone: Read sequence stops 3 residues before the CDR3 end, and the germline J gene provides the missing end. The J gene is TRBJ1-2, the V gene TRBV5-1, with no clear D. Germline V gene data show CDR1 as SGHRS and CDR2 as YFSETQ. The CDR3 runs to 13 residues. The sequenced CDR3 bases are TGCGCCAGCAGCCCGGCCTCAGGTTCCGGC. Translation gives CASSPASGSG. The full-length CDR3 reads as CASSPASGSGYTF.

In the case of this clone: The sequence runs out 3 residues before the end of the CDR3; the remainder is reconstructed from the germline J gene. V usage is TRBV6-1 and J usage is TRBJ1-1, with a possible D match to TRBD1 (6 bases). The CDR3 has 12 amino acids. Germline CDR1 is MNHNS and CDR2 is SASEGT. The covered CDR3 bases are TGTGCCAGCAGTGATTTGGGACACGGG. Its translation is CASSDLGHG. From start to end, the CDR3 is CASSDLGHGAFF.

In the case of this clone: The read stops 3 residues short of the end of the CDR3; the missing end is completed from the germline J gene. The same CDR3 also results from other DNA sequences found in this sample. The chain couples TRBV20-1 to TRBJ2-1; 8 nucleotides agree with TRBD1. The CDR3 is 14 amino acids. Losses at the gene ends were 3 bases for V and 8 bases for J; bases not matched to a gene: 9. CDR1 DFQATT and CDR2 SNEGSKA come from the germline V gene (reference sequence). The part of the CDR3 DNA that was read is TGCAGTGCTAGTTCGTTGGACAGGGCGGATGAG. This encodes CSASSLDRADE. In full, the CDR3 is CSASSLDRADEQFF.

Notes on this clone: The read is 3 residues too short to cover the CDR3 end, so that end is filled in from the germline J gene. The rearrangement links TRBV23-1 to TRBJ2-7; D gene ambiguous. TRBV23-1 is marked as an open reading frame, function uncertain. The V gene lost 4 bases and the J gene lost 4 bases, with 20 bases spanning the gap. This CDR3 spans 16 amino acids. The CDR3 sequence: CASSPSAQAASYEQYF. The CDR3 bases that were read are TGCGCCAGCAGTCCTTCGGCGCAGGCAGCCAGTTACGAG.